This T cell receptor beta chain was sequenced in a study of blood T cell repertoires in COVID-19. Overall study: Both acute and convalescent COVID-19 samples were obtained from the United States, Italy and Spain.

Germline values: CDR1 SGHAT, CDR2 FQDESV (reference sequence). This CDR3 has 14 residues. Trimming cost V 3 bases and J 8 bases, with 11 bases left between them. How the authors handled the data: Estimates of nucleated cell counts were drawn from the amplification of reference gene primers. The method was immunoSEQ multiplex PCR; TCRdb's version includes in-frame clones alone and lacks a portion of them. That table furnishes V, J and clone size, whereas the DNA furnished D and trimming. The sample carries approximately 190,000 clones, 85% to 90% recorded once. The TCR was taken from an older man with acute or convalescent COVID-19. The sequenced sample consisted of peripheral blood. The chain recombines TRBV11-1 with TRBJ1-6; D is undetermined. The CDR3 nucleotides read TGTGCCAGCAGCTTGGGAGCGAGGGATTCACCCCTCCACTTT. Its translation: CASSLGARDSPLHF. The entire variable domain, with the rest obtained from reference TRBV11-1 and TRBJ1-6, is as follows: EAEVAQSPRYKITEKSQAVAFWCDPISGHATLYWYRQILGQGPELLVQFQDESVVDDSQLPKDRFSAERLKGVDSTLKIQPAELGDSAMYLCASSLGARDSPLHFGNGTRLTVT.